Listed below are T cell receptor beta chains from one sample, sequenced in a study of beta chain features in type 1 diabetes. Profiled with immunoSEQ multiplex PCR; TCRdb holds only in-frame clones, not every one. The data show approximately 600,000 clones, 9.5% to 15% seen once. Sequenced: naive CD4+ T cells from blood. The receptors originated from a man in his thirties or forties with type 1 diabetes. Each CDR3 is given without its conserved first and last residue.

AISEITDGYT,TRBV10-3,TRBJ1-2
ASRAGDSGNTIY,TRBV6-6,TRBJ1-3
ASSYSLQAGDSPLH,TRBV6-5,TRBJ1-6
ASSLTGTGDYEQY,TRBV11-3,TRBJ2-7
AAGQGGYNEQF,TRBV7-2,TRBJ2-1
SASRGTEAF,TRBV20-1,TRBJ1-1
ASRVQEETQY,TRBV28,TRBJ2-5
ASSRDRAGELF,TRBV4-3,TRBJ2-2
ASSQEAPTPYNSPLH,TRBV14,TRBJ1-6
ASSVRGRYQEGTDTQY,TRBV9,TRBJ2-3